This T cell receptor beta chain was recorded in a study of response to subunit inactivated influenza vaccine. Whole-study findings and limits: Each seasonal influenza vaccination, the authors suggested, recruits few new T cells.

This clonotype was seen a few times. Its antigen is unknown. TCRdb reanalysed the RT-PCR reads using MiXCR and keeps one entry per CDR3 protein. The sample has 400,000 to 650,000 distinct CDR3 sequences; more than 7% are singletons. The germline CDR1 and CDR2 sequences are SGHRS and YFSETQ. The CDR3 runs to 16 residues. V lost 0 bases to trimming and J lost 0 bases, with 12 bases between them. The receptor was derived from a man between 50 and 70 years old who received an inactivated influenza vaccine. J is TRBJ2-5 and V is TRBV5-1; D not certain. The starting material was PBMCs from blood, obtained around 25 months after vaccination. CDR3: CASSLAWGTYQETQYF. In DNA, the CDR3 is TGCGCCAGCAGCTTGGCCTGGGGAACCTACCAAGAGACCCAGTACTTC. Using reference TRBV5-1 and TRBJ2-5 for the parts outside the CDR3, the full variable domain is KAGVTQTPRYLIKTRGQQVTLSCSPISGHRSVSWYQQTPGQGLQFLFEYFSETQRNKGNFPGRFSGRQFSNSRSEMNVSTLELGDSALYLCASSLAWGTYQETQYFGPGTRLLVL.